This passage covers 21 T cell receptor beta chains from one sample sequenced in a study of blood T cells in healthy people across ages. For the second PCR, which ran for roughly 6 to 11 cycles, a sample-barcoded 5' primer and a J-beta primer mix were used. TCRdb processed the 5' RACE reads anew with MiXCR; each CDR3 protein has one entry. This repertoire shows about 680,000 distinct CDR3 sequences, about half found once; its top ten account for around a third. The sequenced sample consisted of blood. The receptors shown here come from a woman aged 55-70 years in good health.

The rearrangement links TRBV27 to TRBJ1-2; no definite D call. Trimming left V 11 bases short and J 7 bases short, with 20 bases between. Germline V gene data show CDR1 as MNHEY and CDR2 as SMNVEV (reference sequence). The CDR3 runs to 13 residues. Here the CDR3 reads CARSADGVGGYTF. The CDR3 DNA is TGTGCCCGCTCCGCGGACGGTGTTGGTGGCTACACCTTC.

This rearrangement joins TRBV20-1 to TRBJ1-1; tentative D call: TRBD1 (5 bases). Germline-derived CDR1 and CDR2 are DFQATT and SNEGSKA (reference sequence). The V gene lost 5 bases and the J gene lost 1 base, with 17 bases spanning the gap. This CDR3 has 15 amino acids. The CDR3 protein is CSALKPGRPNTEAFF. The CDR3 DNA sequence: TGCAGTGCTCTTAAGCCGGGGCGGCCGAACACTGAAGCTTTCTTT.

V and J are TRBV20-1 and TRBJ2-1; 10 bases fit TRBD2. This CDR3 is built from 18 residues. Germline values: CDR1 DFQATT, CDR2 SNEGSKA (reference sequence). V lost 1 base, J lost 0 bases, and 9 bases stayed unmatched. CDR3 DNA sequence: TGCAGTGCTAGAGCATTTAGCGGGAGGAGTGGCTCCTACAATGAGCAGTTCTTC. It yields the protein CSARAFSGRSGSYNEQFF.

This clonotype is a singleton in its sample. This chain links TRBV28 with TRBJ1-2; D ambiguous. The CDR3 sequence is 14 residues long. In germline, CDR1 is MDHEN, CDR2 SYDVKM. Between the trimmed V and J ends, which lost 7 bases and 5 bases, there was a span of 17 bases. The CDR3 nucleotides are TGTGCCAGCATCCGGGCCGATCCTCGATATGGCTACACCTTC. The encoded protein is CASIRADPRYGYTF.

This clonotype was observed a single time. The gene calls are TRBV2 and TRBJ2-2, with D possibly being TRBD1 (7 bases). Looked up from germline, CDR1 is SNHLY and CDR2 is FYNNEI. Trimming removed 6 bases at V and 2 bases at J, with 10 bases between. CDR3 length equals 14 residues. In nucleotides, the CDR3 is TGTGCCAGCAGGCAGGGGGGAAACACCGGGGAGCTGTTTTTT. Protein product: CASRQGGNTGELFF.

This rearrangement joins TRBV12-3 or TRBV12-4 to TRBJ2-3, with D tentatively TRBD2 (5 bases). The length of the CDR3 is 15 residues. The V end was cut by 3 bases, the J end by 0 bases, with 10 bases between. CDR3 sequence: CASSLEDGSTDTQYF. CDR3 bases: TGTGCCAGCAGTTTGGAGGACGGAAGCACAGATACGCAGTATTTT.

The V call is TRBV6-2 or TRBV6-3, the J call TRBJ2-1, with TRBD2 identical over 13 bases. The germline V gene encodes CDR1 MNHEY and CDR2 SVGEGT. This CDR3 has 13 residues. V trimming: 10 bases; J trimming: 8 bases; junction bases outside the gene matches: 5. This chain's CDR3 is CATRTSGRYEQFF. The CDR3 nucleotides are TGTGCCACCAGGACTAGCGGGAGATATGAGCAGTTCTTC.

The rearrangement links TRBV10-3 to TRBJ1-5, with D possibly TRBD1 on 6 matching bases. Trimming pared 7 bases from V and 7 bases from J, leaving 23 bases between. Germline CDR1 ENHRY, CDR2 SYGVKD. There are 16 residues in the CDR3. CDR3: CAIKALKLTGSQPQHF. The CDR3 DNA follows: TGTGCCATCAAAGCCCTCAAACTAACAGGGTCGCAGCCCCAGCATTTT.

V is TRBV7-9 and J is TRBJ2-3; TRBD2 matches at 7 bases. This CDR3 has 15 residues. After removal of 5 bases from V and 0 bases from J, the junction contained 5 bases not matched to a gene. Germline lookup yields CDR1 SEHNR and CDR2 FQNEAQ (reference sequence). Written as DNA, the CDR3 is TGTGCCAGCAGCCACCTTAGCGGGAGCACAGATACGCAGTATTTT. Protein: CASSHLSGSTDTQYF.

The rearrangement links TRBV7-3 to TRBJ2-1; D is possibly TRBD1 or TRBD2 (6 bases each). V shed 1 base and J shed 7 bases, with 17 bases lying between them. Germline CDR1 is SGHTA and CDR2 is FQGTGA. This CDR3 has 16 residues. This CDR3 is CASSLMGGGRRNEQFF. DNA for the CDR3: TGTGCCAGCAGCTTAATGGGGGGCGGGCGTCGGAATGAGCAGTTCTTC. The full variable domain, completed using reference TRBV7-3 and TRBJ2-1, is GAGVSQTPSNKVTEKGKYVELRCDPISGHTALYWYRQSLGQGPEFLIYFQGTGAADDSGLPNDRFFAVRPEGSVSTLKIQRTERGDSAVYLCASSLMGGGRRNEQFFGPGTRLTVL.

This clonotype appeared a few times. The chain is built from TRBV13 and TRBJ2-5, with D maybe TRBD1 (6 bases). The CDR3 consists of 14 residues. V was pared by 8 bases and J by 11 bases, with 24 bases between. CDR1 is PRHDT, CDR2 FYEKMQ, per germline (reference sequence). CDR3 residues: CASRPSEGVGEQYF. In DNA, the CDR3 is TGTGCCAGCCGGCCCAGCGAGGGGGTTGGGGAGCAGTACTTC.

This chain uses TRBV14 with TRBJ1-2; D not resolved. Germline V gene lookup returns CDR1 SGHDN and CDR2 FVKESK. The CDR3 has 13 residues. Between the trimmed V and J ends, which lost 0 bases and 7 bases, there was a span of 9 bases. This chain's CDR3 is CASSQEWSRGYTF. The DNA for the CDR3 is TGTGCCAGCAGCCAAGAATGGTCTCGTGGCTACACCTTC.

This clonotype appeared a few times. CDR3 sequence reads: CASCARGEGQETQYF. Here the CDR3 DNA reads TGTGCCAGCTGTGCTAGGGGGGAGGGCCAAGAGACCCAGTACTTC. The chain is built from TRBV5-6 and TRBJ2-5, with a possible D match to TRBD2 (7 bases). Germline values: CDR1 SGHDT, CDR2 YYEEEE. This CDR3 comprises 15 residues. With 7 bases removed from V and 1 base from J, the gap between germline ends came to 17 bases. Supplemented by reference TRBV5-6 and TRBJ2-5, the full variable domain reads DAGVTQSPTHLIKTRGQQVTLRCSPKSGHDTVSWYQQALGQGPQFIFQYYEEEERQRGNFPDRFSGHQFPNYSSELNVNALLLGDSALYLCASCARGEGQETQYFGPGTRLLVL.

The rearrangement joins TRBV2 to TRBJ2-7; D remains unclear. The CDR3 is 13 residues long. With 6 bases removed from V and 5 bases from J, the gap between germline ends came to 14 bases. Germline-derived CDR1 and CDR2 are SNHLY and FYNNEI. The CDR3 coding sequence is TGTGCCAGCAGCACCCGCCTAGACGACGAGCAGTACTTC. This translates into CASSTRLDDEQYF.

CDR3 in DNA: TGTGCCATCAGAGAGACGGACAGGGGGACCTACGAGCAGTACTTC. Protein: CAIRETDRGTYEQYF. V gene TRBV10-3 combines with J gene TRBJ2-5; 10 positions match TRBD1. Near its end, the DNA agrees better with TRBJ2-7, so the J call may be wrong. CDR3 length: 15 residues. Germline V gene data show CDR1 as ENHRY and CDR2 as SYGVKD.

This clonotype has only a few counts. The chain is built from TRBV5-6 and TRBJ2-7; D possibly corresponds to TRBD2 (6 bases). This CDR3 comprises 17 residues. Germline-derived CDR1 and CDR2 are SGHDT and YYEEEE. V lost 2 bases and J lost 0, with 18 bases in between. The CDR3 DNA reads as TGTGCCAGCAGCTTCCTTCTGTCGGGGGAGAGCTCCTACGAGCAGTACTTC. Residues: CASSFLLSGESSYEQYF.

The chain combines TRBV6-2 or TRBV6-3 with TRBJ2-5; 8 bases are a match to TRBD2. J was trimmed by 11 bases and V by 2 bases; bases with no gene match: 7. CDR1 and CDR2 (germline): MNHEY, SVGEGT. This CDR3 is built from 13 residues. The CDR3 sequence: CASSYREGNEQYF. CDR3 in DNA: TGTGCCAGCAGTTACCGGGAGGGTAATGAGCAGTACTTC.

V is TRBV20-1 and J is TRBJ2-4; a weak D match, TRBD2 (5 bases). Trimming took off 1 base at V and 3 bases at J, with 10 bases between the two ends. The length of the CDR3 is 14 residues. Per germline, CDR1 DFQATT and CDR2 SNEGSKA (reference sequence). The CDR3 DNA is TGCAGTGCTAGAGCGGGGAGTTTCAAAAACATTCAGTACTTC. This translates into CSARAGSFKNIQYF.

This clonotype occurred a few times. This chain connects TRBV20-1 to TRBJ1-2; D is undetermined. The CDR3 totals 15 residues. Trimming cost V 0 bases and J 3 bases, with 14 bases left between them. From germline, CDR1 is DFQATT and CDR2 SNEGSKA (reference sequence). The CDR3 sequence is CSAREDGDFDYGYTF. In nucleotides, the CDR3 is TGCAGTGCTAGAGAAGACGGGGATTTCGACTATGGCTACACCTTC.

The genes are TRBV6-4 and TRBJ2-1; TRBD2 matches 12 bases. The CDR3 is made up of 15 amino acids. Trimming cost V 4 bases and J 9 bases; bases outside gene matches: 7. Per germline, CDR1 MRHNA and CDR2 SNTAGT. The CDR3 region has the DNA TGTGCCAGCAGTGTTTTCGGACTAGCGGGATCTGAGCAGTTCTTC. Protein product: CASSVFGLAGSEQFF.

This clonotype was picked up one time. CDR3 nucleotide sequence: TGTGCCAGCAGCCCCCCACTGGGACAGGGGATCTACGAGCAGTACTTC. It encodes CASSPPLGQGIYEQYF. The rearrangement links TRBV3-1 to TRBJ2-7, with 10 bases that match TRBD1. The CDR3 loop spans 16 amino acids. Germline CDR1 and CDR2: LGHDT and YNNKEL (reference sequence). Trimming took 4 bases from V and 3 from J; bases not matched to a gene: 9.